This T cell receptor (beta chain) was recorded in a study of cytomegalovirus exposure and HLA in healthy donors. The germline gives CDR1 MNHEY, CDR2 SMNVEV (reference sequence). The CDR3 has 12 amino acids. Trimming cost V 6 bases and J 5 bases, with 8 bases left between them. This clone has only a few counts. 60 Vbeta and 13 Jbeta primers were used in PCR. Profiling relied on immunoSEQ multiplex PCR, and the TCRdb table lists in-frame clones only, not all of them. The data show around 150,000 clones, with 55% to 80% seen just once and 2.4% held by the top ten. The J gene is TRBJ1-5, the V gene TRBV27; the D gene is possibly TRBD1 (6 bases). The sample comprised PBMCs. The receptor comes from a woman between 40 and 50 years old in good health and CMV-seronegative. The CDR3 here is CASRSGDQPQHF. As DNA, the CDR3 is TGTGCCAGCAGGTCAGGGGATCAGCCCCAGCATTTT.